This entry lists 5 T cell receptor beta chains sequenced from one sample in a study of glioma-infiltrating T cells. Using RNA template, CDR3s of TCR alpha and beta were amplified with iRepertoire arm-PCR. One entry per CDR3 protein, called by TCRdb with MiXCR from the multiplex PCR reads. The sample yields about 410,000 distinct CDR3 sequences, about 40% seen once. The sample taken for sequencing was glioma tissue, nonneoplastic brain tissue, or PBMCs (not recorded which). Receptor source: a human donor with low-grade glioma or glioblastoma, undergoing nonglioma brain surgery, or in good health (not recorded which).

The sample holds many counts of this clonotype. The chain uses TRBV15 and TRBJ1-2, with a tentative D call TRBD1 (5 bases). Deletions cut 0 bases from V and 8 bases from J, with 10 bases between. From germline, CDR1 is LNHNV and CDR2 YYDKDF (reference sequence). The CDR3 consists of 13 residues. The CDR3 DNA follows: TGTGCCACCAGCAGAGATATCGGGGACGGCTACACCTTC. Amino acid sequence: CATSRDIGDGYTF.

A remark on this clonotype: This sequence may be a read error, since a much larger clone differs from it by one base. This chain links TRBV28 with TRBJ2-7, with 9 nucleotides matching TRBD1. Looked up from germline, CDR1 is MDHEN and CDR2 is SYDVKM. V was clipped by 6 bases and J by 6 bases; unmatched bases: 18. The CDR3 runs 17 residues. CDR3 in amino acids: CASSAIPAQGAVGEQYF. DNA of the CDR3: TGTGCCAGCAGCGCCATTCCCGCACAGGGGGCAGTCGGCGAGCAGTACTTC.

On this clonotype itself: Because the CDR3 is missing its conserved closing phenylalanine or tryptophan, this is likely a read error. The chain uses TRBV4-1 and TRBJ1-2, with 9 bases matching TRBD1. The CDR3 is 16 amino acids. The trim removed 2 bases at V and 0 bases at J, leaving 4 bases unmatched. Germline CDR1 is MGHRA and CDR2 is YSYEKL. The CDR3 is CASSQPGQGPNYGYTY. CDR3 DNA sequence: TGCGCCAGCAGCCAACCGGGACAGGGACCTAACTATGGCTACACCTAC.

The chain links TRBV28 to TRBJ1-1, with 7 bases lining up with TRBD1. This CDR3 comprises 16 residues. The germline gives CDR1 MDHEN, CDR2 SYDVKM. V shed 8 bases, J shed 6 bases, and the junction held 18 bases outside the gene matches. The DNA of the CDR3 is TGTGCCAGCGGCTTAGACAGGGTGGGAAGTAGCTCTGAAGCTTTCTTT. It codes for CASGLDRVGSSSEAFF. Filled out from reference TRBV28 and TRBJ1-1, the complete variable domain reads DVKVTQSSRYLVKRTGEKVFLECVQDMDHENMFWYRQDPGLGLRLIYFSYDVKMKEKGDIPEGYSVSREKKERFSLILESASTNQTSMYLCASGLDRVGSSSEAFFGQGTRLTVV.

As concerns this clonotype: One base away lies a much larger clone, so this may be a sequencing read error. The V and J genes are TRBV28 and TRBJ2-3; 7 positions agree with TRBD2. This CDR3 has 16 residues. Germline CDR1 reads MDHEN; CDR2 reads SYDVKM. This CDR3 reads CASSLSTSSSTHTQYF. The CDR3 DNA is TGTGCCAGCAGTTTATCGACTAGCAGCAGCACACATACGCAGTATTTT.